A selection of T cell receptor beta chains follows, all from one sample in a study of blood T cell repertoires in COVID-19. Data came from immunoSEQ multiplex PCR; TCRdb stores just in-frame clones and leaves some out. The sample carries some 210,000 clones, around 80% recorded once. Sequencing was carried out using PBMCs or T cells enriched from blood (not recorded which). The receptors originated from a man aged 30 to 45 with acute COVID-19. Both conserved end residues are part of each CDR3. D genes are given only for firm matches. Not every row has a clone size; where given, it reads once, few, many or a size class.

d_gene: NA; j_gene: TRBJ1-2; abundance: NA; v_gene: TRBV7-9; CDR3aa: CASSAQGYGYTF; CDR3nt: TGTGCCAGCAGCGCTCAGGGTTATGGCTACACCTTC
d_gene: NA; j_gene: TRBJ1-1; abundance: NA; v_gene: TRBV7-3; CDR3aa: CASSGQLNTEAFF; CDR3nt: TGTGCCAGCAGCGGACAGCTGAACACTGAAGCTTTCTTT
d_gene: TRBD1; j_gene: TRBJ1-2; abundance: NA; v_gene: TRBV5-4; CDR3aa: CASRGTGGFYGYTF; CDR3nt: TGTGCCAGCCGTGGAACAGGGGGCTTCTATGGCTACACCTTC
d_gene: NA; j_gene: TRBJ2-1; abundance: NA; v_gene: TRBV5-5; CDR3aa: CASSRMAIRAGDNEQFF; CDR3nt: TGTGCCAGCAGCCGAATGGCCATACGGGCCGGGGACAATGAGCAGTTCTTC
d_gene: TRBD1; j_gene: TRBJ2-3; abundance: NA; v_gene: TRBV19; CDR3aa: CASSRGTGSDTQYF; CDR3nt: TGTGCCAGTAGTAGGGGGACAGGGTCAGATACGCAGTATTTT
d_gene: TRBD2; j_gene: TRBJ2-1; abundance: NA; v_gene: TRBV28; CDR3aa: CASSLTRASGGNEQFF; CDR3nt: TGTGCCAGCAGTTTAACTAGAGCTAGCGGGGGAAATGAGCAGTTCTTC
d_gene: TRBD1; j_gene: TRBJ1-3; abundance: once; v_gene: TRBV4-2; CDR3aa: CASSQGGQGDGNTIYF; CDR3nt: TGTGCCAGCAGCCAAGGGGGACAGGGGGATGGAAACACCATATATTTT
d_gene: NA; j_gene: TRBJ1-5; abundance: NA; v_gene: TRBV30; CDR3aa: CAWSGQENQPQHF; CDR3nt: TGTGCCTGGAGTGGACAGGAGAATCAGCCCCAGCATTTT
d_gene: TRBD1; j_gene: TRBJ2-7; abundance: NA; v_gene: TRBV6-5; CDR3aa: CASSRQGYEQYF; CDR3nt: TGTGCCAGCAGCCGACAGGGTTACGAGCAGTACTTC
d_gene: NA; j_gene: TRBJ1-4; abundance: NA; v_gene: TRBV3-1/TRBV3-2; CDR3aa: CASSQGRGKNEKLFF; CDR3nt: TGTGCCAGCAGCCAAGGACGAGGGAAGAATGAAAAACTGTTTTTT
d_gene: NA; j_gene: TRBJ2-5; abundance: NA; v_gene: TRBV12-5; CDR3aa: CASGSAAGPTQETQYF; CDR3nt: TGTGCTAGTGGTTCAGCCGCGGGGCCCACTCAAGAGACCCAGTACTTC
d_gene: TRBD1; j_gene: TRBJ1-4; abundance: NA; v_gene: TRBV5-1; CDR3aa: CASSFGTGNEKLFF; CDR3nt: TGCGCCAGCAGCTTCGGGACAGGGAATGAAAAACTGTTTTTT
d_gene: NA; j_gene: TRBJ1-4; abundance: few; v_gene: TRBV27; CDR3aa: CASSFARPNEKLFF; CDR3nt: TGTGCCAGCAGTTTCGCGCGTCCTAATGAAAAACTGTTTTTT
d_gene: TRBD2; j_gene: TRBJ2-3; abundance: NA; v_gene: TRBV7-2; CDR3aa: CASSSRGTSGGKDTQYF; CDR3nt: TGTGCCAGCAGCTCAAGGGGGACTAGCGGGGGGAAAGATACGCAGTATTTT
d_gene: NA; j_gene: TRBJ2-5; abundance: NA; v_gene: TRBV29-1; CDR3aa: CSPQWAETQYF; CDR3nt: TGCAGCCCACAATGGGCAGAGACCCAGTACTTC
d_gene: TRBD2; j_gene: TRBJ2-5; abundance: NA; v_gene: TRBV2; CDR3aa: CASRERGQETQYF; CDR3nt: TGTGCCAGCAGGGAGCGGGGCCAAGAGACCCAGTACTTC
d_gene: NA; j_gene: TRBJ1-1; abundance: NA; v_gene: TRBV19; CDR3aa: CASSIATGRTEAFF; CDR3nt: TGTGCCAGTAGTATCGCAACAGGGAGAACTGAAGCTTTCTTT
d_gene: NA; j_gene: TRBJ2-2; abundance: NA; v_gene: TRBV7-3; CDR3aa: CASSFPSGTTNTGELFF; CDR3nt: TGTGCCAGCAGCTTCCCTTCCGGGACAACGAACACCGGGGAGCTGTTTTTT
d_gene: NA; j_gene: TRBJ2-7; abundance: NA; v_gene: TRBV11-2; CDR3aa: CASSPPNQRISYEQYF; CDR3nt: TGTGCCAGCAGCCCCCCCAACCAGCGGATATCCTACGAGCAGTACTTC
d_gene: NA; j_gene: TRBJ1-3; abundance: NA; v_gene: TRBV5-1; CDR3aa: CASSIQGSGNTIYF; CDR3nt: TGCGCCAGCAGCATACAGGGTTCTGGAAACACCATATATTTT
d_gene: TRBD1; j_gene: TRBJ1-2; abundance: NA; v_gene: TRBV5-4; CDR3aa: CASSGQGFGYTF; CDR3nt: TGTGCCAGCAGCGGACAGGGATTTGGCTACACCTTC
d_gene: NA; j_gene: TRBJ1-4; abundance: NA; v_gene: TRBV7-9; CDR3aa: CASTSPGLNEKLFF; CDR3nt: TGTGCCAGCACCTCACCGGGTCTTAATGAAAAACTGTTTTTT
d_gene: TRBD1; j_gene: TRBJ1-1; abundance: NA; v_gene: TRBV10-1; CDR3aa: CALWDRGCTEAFF; CDR3nt: TGCGCCCTCTGGGACAGGGGCTGCACTGAAGCTTTCTTT
d_gene: TRBD1; j_gene: TRBJ1-2; abundance: few; v_gene: TRBV5-5; CDR3aa: CASSLGDRVVVDGYTF; CDR3nt: TGTGCCAGCAGCTTGGGCGACAGGGTGGTCGTGGATGGCTACACCTTC
d_gene: NA; j_gene: TRBJ2-1; abundance: NA; v_gene: TRBV6-6; CDR3aa: CASSEAATYNEQFF; CDR3nt: TGTGCCAGCTCCGAAGCGGCGACCTACAATGAGCAGTTCTTC
d_gene: NA; j_gene: TRBJ1-1; abundance: NA; v_gene: TRBV28; CDR3aa: CAGQTDMNTEAFF; CDR3nt: TGTGCCGGTCAGACAGACATGAACACTGAAGCTTTCTTT
d_gene: NA; j_gene: TRBJ1-1; abundance: NA; v_gene: TRBV6-5; CDR3aa: CASRVLNTEAFF; CDR3nt: TGTGCCAGCCGGGTTTTGAACACTGAAGCTTTCTTT
d_gene: NA; j_gene: TRBJ2-3; abundance: NA; v_gene: TRBV5-1; CDR3aa: CASSLSALAFPPDTQYF; CDR3nt: TGCGCCAGCAGCTTGAGTGCCCTAGCTTTTCCCCCAGATACGCAGTATTTT
d_gene: TRBD2; j_gene: TRBJ2-5; abundance: NA; v_gene: TRBV15; CDR3aa: CATSRDLAGEETQYF; CDR3nt: TGTGCCACCAGCAGAGATCTAGCGGGGGAAGAGACCCAGTACTTC
d_gene: TRBD1; j_gene: TRBJ1-2; abundance: NA; v_gene: TRBV10-3; CDR3aa: CAIGQGEGYTF; CDR3nt: TGTGCCATCGGACAGGGGGAAGGCTACACCTTC
d_gene: NA; j_gene: TRBJ2-1; abundance: NA; v_gene: TRBV19; CDR3aa: CASSIAGTHNEQFF; CDR3nt: TGTGCCAGTAGTATAGCGGGGACACACAATGAGCAGTTCTTC
d_gene: NA; j_gene: TRBJ2-7; abundance: NA; v_gene: TRBV7-9; CDR3aa: CASSLQGLNEQYF; CDR3nt: TGTGCCAGCAGCTTACAGGGTCTCAACGAGCAGTACTTC
d_gene: NA; j_gene: TRBJ2-5; abundance: once; v_gene: TRBV7-9; CDR3aa: CASSPQGGVGETQYF; CDR3nt: TGTGCCAGCAGCCCCCAAGGGGGGGTGGGTGAGACCCAGTACTTC
d_gene: TRBD1; j_gene: TRBJ1-1; abundance: NA; v_gene: TRBV7-2; CDR3aa: CAGDRGLGNTEAFF; CDR3nt: TGTGCCGGAGACAGGGGGCTTGGGAACACTGAAGCTTTCTTT
d_gene: NA; j_gene: TRBJ2-2; abundance: NA; v_gene: TRBV18; CDR3aa: CASSKNFPDKSTGELFF; CDR3nt: TGTGCCAGCTCAAAGAACTTCCCGGACAAGTCCACCGGGGAGCTGTTTTTT
d_gene: NA; j_gene: TRBJ1-6; abundance: few; v_gene: TRBV5-1; CDR3aa: CASSKDRGKGASPLHF; CDR3nt: TGCGCCAGCAGCAAGGATAGGGGGAAAGGAGCTTCACCCCTCCACTTT
d_gene: NA; j_gene: TRBJ1-1; abundance: NA; v_gene: TRBV18; CDR3aa: CASFPRVNTEAFF; CDR3nt: TGTGCCAGCTTCCCCAGGGTGAACACTGAAGCTTTCTTT
d_gene: TRBD2; j_gene: TRBJ2-3; abundance: NA; v_gene: TRBV2; CDR3aa: CASSEESGGWSDTQYF; CDR3nt: TGTGCCAGCAGTGAAGAAAGCGGGGGATGGTCAGATACGCAGTATTTT
d_gene: NA; j_gene: TRBJ2-2; abundance: NA; v_gene: TRBV5-1; CDR3aa: CASSLGESTGELFF; CDR3nt: TGCGCCAGCAGCTTGGGGGAGAGCACCGGGGAGCTGTTTTTT
d_gene: NA; j_gene: TRBJ1-3; abundance: NA; v_gene: TRBV3-1/TRBV3-2; CDR3aa: CASRDGTPFLRNTIYF; CDR3nt: TGTGCCAGCAGAGACGGGACACCTTTCTTGAGAAACACCATATATTTT
d_gene: NA; j_gene: TRBJ1-2; abundance: NA; v_gene: TRBV5-1; CDR3aa: CASSLEQRNYGYTF; CDR3nt: TGCGCCAGCAGCTTGGAACAGAGAAACTATGGCTACACCTTC
d_gene: NA; j_gene: TRBJ1-6; abundance: NA; v_gene: TRBV11-2; CDR3aa: CASSLTTGLPSPLHF; CDR3nt: TGTGCCAGCAGCTTAACGACGGGGTTGCCTTCACCCCTCCACTTT
d_gene: NA; j_gene: TRBJ2-5; abundance: NA; v_gene: TRBV29-1; CDR3aa: CSVDGLGGETQYF; CDR3nt: TGCAGCGTTGACGGGCTGGGAGGAGAGACCCAGTACTTC
d_gene: NA; j_gene: TRBJ2-1; abundance: NA; v_gene: TRBV6-5; CDR3aa: CASSSGAGAYYNEQFF; CDR3nt: TGTGCCAGCAGTTCGGGGGCGGGGGCCTACTACAATGAGCAGTTCTTC
d_gene: NA; j_gene: TRBJ2-2; abundance: NA; v_gene: TRBV4-1; CDR3aa: CASSAQGITNTGELFF; CDR3nt: TGCGCCAGCAGCGCCCAGGGGATTACGAACACCGGGGAGCTGTTTTTT
d_gene: NA; j_gene: TRBJ2-3; abundance: NA; v_gene: TRBV5-4; CDR3aa: CASSLSSADTQYF; CDR3nt: TGTGCCAGCAGCTTGTCTTCCGCGGATACGCAGTATTTT
d_gene: NA; j_gene: TRBJ1-3; abundance: NA; v_gene: TRBV19; CDR3aa: CASARVSGNTIYF; CDR3nt: TGTGCCAGTGCGAGGGTCTCTGGAAACACCATATATTTT
d_gene: NA; j_gene: TRBJ1-2; abundance: NA; v_gene: TRBV5-4; CDR3aa: CASSHQLDISTSGYGYTF; CDR3nt: TGTGCCAGCAGCCATCAGCTGGACATTTCAACTTCGGGCTATGGCTACACCTTC
d_gene: NA; j_gene: TRBJ2-3; abundance: NA; v_gene: TRBV5-5; CDR3aa: CASSRDFHTDTQYF; CDR3nt: TGTGCCAGCAGCCGGGACTTCCACACAGATACGCAGTATTTT
d_gene: TRBD1; j_gene: TRBJ2-6; abundance: NA; v_gene: TRBV6-1; CDR3aa: CASSEDRGVTGANVLTF; CDR3nt: TGTGCCAGCAGTGAAGACAGGGGGGTGACAGGGGCCAACGTCCTGACTTTC
d_gene: NA; j_gene: TRBJ1-2; abundance: NA; v_gene: TRBV5-4; CDR3aa: CASSLVLGQARLTYGYTF; CDR3nt: TGTGCCAGCAGCTTGGTATTGGGACAAGCCCGCCTTACCTATGGCTACACCTTC
d_gene: NA; j_gene: TRBJ2-7; abundance: NA; v_gene: TRBV12-3/TRBV12-4; CDR3aa: CASREAASYEQYF; CDR3nt: TGTGCCAGCAGGGAGGCGGCCTCCTACGAGCAGTACTTC
d_gene: TRBD1; j_gene: TRBJ2-1; abundance: NA; v_gene: TRBV2; CDR3aa: CASKKDRAEGNEQFF; CDR3nt: TGTGCCAGCAAAAAGGACAGGGCGGAGGGCAATGAGCAGTTCTTC